A single sample is the source of the 8 T cell receptor beta chains below, sequenced in a study of cytomegalovirus exposure and HLA in healthy donors. The PCR had 60 Vbeta and 13 Jbeta primers. Sequencing used immunoSEQ multiplex PCR; TCRdb keeps in-frame clones, though not all of them. The sample has 150,000 to 200,000 clones; roughly 85% are singletons. Sample: PBMCs. These receptors originate from a man aged 50 or older in good health and CMV-seropositive.

This chain links TRBV2 with TRBJ2-3, with 15 bases lining up with TRBD2. The CDR3 sequence is 18 residues long. Germline CDR1 reads SNHLY; CDR2 reads FYNNEI. V lost 10 bases and J lost 0; bases outside the gene matches: 11. CDR3 loop: CAIFSGLAGGLSTDTQYF. The CDR3 nucleotides are TGTGCCATATTCTCGGGACTAGCGGGGGGACTTAGCACAGATACGCAGTATTTT.

This clone was detected only once. The V and J genes are TRBV7-6 and TRBJ2-7; 12 nucleotides agree with TRBD1. The junction had 6 bases not matched to a gene; V was cut back by 2 bases and J by 4 bases. The V gene's germline CDR1 is SGHVS and CDR2 FNYEAQ. This CDR3 is built from 16 residues. The CDR3 loop reads CASSLTPGQGAYEQYF. The CDR3 DNA reads as TGTGCCAGCAGCTTAACCCCGGGACAGGGGGCGTACGAGCAGTACTTC. The entire variable domain, with the rest obtained from reference TRBV7-6 and TRBJ2-7, is as follows: GAGVSQSPRYKVTKRGQDVALRCDPISGHVSLYWYRQALGQGPEFLTYFNYEAQQDKSGLPNDRFSAERPEGSISTLTIQRTEQRDSAMYRCASSLTPGQGAYEQYFGPGTRLTVT.

This clone has only a few counts. The V call is TRBV18, the J call TRBJ2-2; D remains unclear. Germline CDR1 KGHSH, CDR2 LQKENI. V was shortened by 0 bases and J by 2 bases, with 7 bases between the two germline ends. The CDR3 is 15 residues long. The CDR3 sequence: CASSPPYFNTGELFF. In DNA, the CDR3 is TGTGCCAGCTCACCACCGTACTTTAACACCGGGGAGCTGTTTTTT.

The chain couples TRBV25-1 to TRBJ1-3; no clear D. V was cut by 7 bases and J by 1 base, with 8 bases left in between. CDR1 and CDR2 from the germline V gene are MGHDK and SYGVNS. The CDR3 extends over 13 amino acids. The CDR3 loop is CASTRGSGNTIYF. The CDR3 region has the DNA TGTGCCAGCACCCGAGGGTCTGGAAACACCATATATTTT.

The V gene is TRBV29-1, the J gene TRBJ2-1; tentatively, D is TRBD1 (5 bases). CDR1 SQVTM and CDR2 ANQGSEA come from the germline V gene. Trimming pared 3 bases from V and 0 bases from J, leaving 15 bases between. There are 16 residues in the CDR3. The CDR3 loop is CSVERQLISSYNEQFF. The CDR3 DNA sequence: TGCAGCGTTGAGAGACAGTTAATTAGCTCCTACAATGAGCAGTTCTTC.

The chain employs TRBV7-9 and TRBJ2-7; TRBD2 agrees at 14 bases. CDR3 length: 17 residues. Germline-derived CDR1 and CDR2 are SEHNR and FQNEAQ (reference sequence). The trim removed 5 bases at V and 6 bases at J, leaving 12 bases unmatched. CDR3 residues: CASSPRTSGGREGEQYV. The CDR3 bases are TGTGCCAGCAGCCCTAGGACTAGCGGGGGGCGGGAAGGCGAGCAGTACGTC.

V gene TRBV19 combines with J gene TRBJ2-7; D is possibly TRBD2 (5 bases). Germline loops: CDR1 LNHDA, CDR2 SQIVND (reference sequence). This CDR3 region has 14 residues. Trimming pared 4 bases from V and 4 bases from J, leaving 14 bases between. The CDR3, as DNA: TGTGCCAGTAGTAAGAGCCCTAGCAGTTACGAGCAGTACGTC. Amino acids: CASSKSPSSYEQYV.

J is TRBJ2-7 and V is TRBV10-2, with TRBD1 identical over 7 bases. V lost 8 bases and J lost 7; bases outside the gene matches: 11. The CDR3 sequence is 13 residues long. Germline-derived CDR1 and CDR2 are WSHSY and SAAADI. The CDR3: CASAYTGTAEQYV. As DNA, the CDR3 is TGCGCCAGCGCCTATACCGGGACAGCGGAGCAGTACGTC.